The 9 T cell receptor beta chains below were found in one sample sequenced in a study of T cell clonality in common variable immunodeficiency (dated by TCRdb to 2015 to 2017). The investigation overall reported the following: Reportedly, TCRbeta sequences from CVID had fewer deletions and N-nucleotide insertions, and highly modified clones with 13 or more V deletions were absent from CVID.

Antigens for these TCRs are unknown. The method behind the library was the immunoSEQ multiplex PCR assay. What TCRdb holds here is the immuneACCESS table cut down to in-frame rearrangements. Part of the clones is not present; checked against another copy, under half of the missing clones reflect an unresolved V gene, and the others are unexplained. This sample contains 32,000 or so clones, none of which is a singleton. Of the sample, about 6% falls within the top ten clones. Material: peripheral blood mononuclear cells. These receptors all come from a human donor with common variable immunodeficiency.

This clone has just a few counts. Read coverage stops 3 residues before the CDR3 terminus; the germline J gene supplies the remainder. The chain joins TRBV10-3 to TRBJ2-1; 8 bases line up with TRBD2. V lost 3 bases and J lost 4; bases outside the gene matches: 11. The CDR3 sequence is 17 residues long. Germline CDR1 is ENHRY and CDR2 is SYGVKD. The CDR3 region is CAISDQRGRGGYNEQFF. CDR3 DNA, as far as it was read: TGTGCCATCAGTGATCAGCGGGGGAGGGGGGGTTACAATGAG.

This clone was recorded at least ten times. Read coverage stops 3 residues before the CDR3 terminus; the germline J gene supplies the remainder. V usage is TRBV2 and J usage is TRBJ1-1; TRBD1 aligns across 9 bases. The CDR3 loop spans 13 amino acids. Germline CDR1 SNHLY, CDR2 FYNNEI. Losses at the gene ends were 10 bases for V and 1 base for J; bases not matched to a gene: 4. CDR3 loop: CANLQGANTEAFF. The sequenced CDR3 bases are TGTGCCAACTTACAGGGGGCGAACACTGAA.

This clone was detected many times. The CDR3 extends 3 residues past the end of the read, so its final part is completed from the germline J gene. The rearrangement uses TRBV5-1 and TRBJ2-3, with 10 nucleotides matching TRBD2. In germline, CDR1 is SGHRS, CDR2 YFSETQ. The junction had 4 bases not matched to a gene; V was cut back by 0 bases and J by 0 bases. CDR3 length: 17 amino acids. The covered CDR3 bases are TGCGCCAGCAGCTTGGCGGGGACTAGCGTTAGCACAGATACG. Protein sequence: CASSLAGTSVSTDT. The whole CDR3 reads CASSLAGTSVSTDTQYF. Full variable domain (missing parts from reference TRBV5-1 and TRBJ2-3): KAGVTQTPRYLIKTRGQQVTLSCSPISGHRSVSWYQQTPGQGLQFLFEYFSETQRNKGNFPGRFSGRQFSNSRSEMNVSTLELGDSALYLCASSLAGTSVSTDTQYFGPGTRLTVL.

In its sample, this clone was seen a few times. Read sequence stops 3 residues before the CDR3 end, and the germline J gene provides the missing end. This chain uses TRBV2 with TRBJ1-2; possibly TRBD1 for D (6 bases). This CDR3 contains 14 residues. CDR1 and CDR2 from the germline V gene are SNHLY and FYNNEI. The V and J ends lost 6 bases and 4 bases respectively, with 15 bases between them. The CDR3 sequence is CASRAGTITYGYTF. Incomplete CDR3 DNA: TGTGCCAGCAGAGCCGGGACAATAACCTATGGC.

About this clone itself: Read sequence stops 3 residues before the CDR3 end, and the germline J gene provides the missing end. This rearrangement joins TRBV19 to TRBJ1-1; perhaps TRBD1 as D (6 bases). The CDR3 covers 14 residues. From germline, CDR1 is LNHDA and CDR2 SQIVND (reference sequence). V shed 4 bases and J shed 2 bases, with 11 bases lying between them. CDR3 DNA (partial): TGTGCCAGTAGTACAGGGGTCGGCAACACTGAA. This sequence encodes CASSTGVGNTE. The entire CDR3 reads CASSTGVGNTEAFF.

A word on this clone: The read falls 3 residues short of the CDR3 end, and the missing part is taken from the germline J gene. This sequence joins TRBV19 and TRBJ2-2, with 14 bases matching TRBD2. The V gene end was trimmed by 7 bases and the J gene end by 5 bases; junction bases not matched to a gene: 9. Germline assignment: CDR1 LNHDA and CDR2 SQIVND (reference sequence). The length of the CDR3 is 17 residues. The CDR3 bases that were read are TGTGCCAGTACCGTATGGACTAGCGGGGGGATAACCGGGGAG. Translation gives CASTVWTSGGITGE. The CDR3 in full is CASTVWTSGGITGELFF.

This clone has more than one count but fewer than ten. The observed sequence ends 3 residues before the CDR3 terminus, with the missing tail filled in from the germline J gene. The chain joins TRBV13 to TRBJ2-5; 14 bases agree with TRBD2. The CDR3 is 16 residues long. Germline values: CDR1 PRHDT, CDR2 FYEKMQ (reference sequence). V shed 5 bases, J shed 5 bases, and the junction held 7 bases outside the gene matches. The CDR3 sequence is CASSPRLAGGLETQYF. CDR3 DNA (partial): TGTGCCAGCAGCCCCCGACTAGCGGGGGGGCTCGAGACC.

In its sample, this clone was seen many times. Partial CDR3 DNA: TGTGCCAGCAGCTCCGAGGTCACTGAA. Translated: CASSSEVTE. The entire CDR3 protein reads CASSSEVTEAFF. The chain links TRBV7-9 to TRBJ1-1; no clear D. The CDR3 end is not reached by the read, which stops 3 residues before it; the germline J gene fills it in. Germline values: CDR1 SEHNR, CDR2 FQNEAQ (reference sequence). The CDR3 loop spans 12 amino acids. The V end lost 4 bases, the J end lost 4 bases, and 7 bases lay between the germline ends.

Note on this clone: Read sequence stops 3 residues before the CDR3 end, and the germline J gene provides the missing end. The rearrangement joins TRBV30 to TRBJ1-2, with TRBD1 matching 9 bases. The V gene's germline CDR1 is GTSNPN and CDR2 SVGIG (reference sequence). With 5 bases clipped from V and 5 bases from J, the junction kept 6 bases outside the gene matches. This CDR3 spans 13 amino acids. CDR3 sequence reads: CAWGRTGVYGYTF. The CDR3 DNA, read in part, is TGTGCCTGGGGACGGACAGGGGTATATGGC.